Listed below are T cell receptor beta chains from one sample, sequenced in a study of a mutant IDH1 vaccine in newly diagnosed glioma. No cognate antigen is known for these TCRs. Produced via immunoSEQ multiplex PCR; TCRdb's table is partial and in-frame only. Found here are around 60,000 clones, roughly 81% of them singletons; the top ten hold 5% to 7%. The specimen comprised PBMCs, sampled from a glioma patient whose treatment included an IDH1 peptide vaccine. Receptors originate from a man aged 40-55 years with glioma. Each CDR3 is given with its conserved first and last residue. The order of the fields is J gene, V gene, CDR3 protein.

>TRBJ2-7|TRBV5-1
CASSLGPGVSYEQYF
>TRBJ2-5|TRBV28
CASSLAGREQTQYF
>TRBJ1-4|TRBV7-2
CASSRTTDNEKLFF
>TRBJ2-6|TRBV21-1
CASSSGQGPKSGANVLTF
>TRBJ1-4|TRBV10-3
CAISESWGNGNEKLFF
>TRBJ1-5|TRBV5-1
CASSLGVGNSNQPQHF
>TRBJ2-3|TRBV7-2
CASSLSPTRLTDTQYF
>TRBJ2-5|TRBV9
CASSVDEGALETQYF
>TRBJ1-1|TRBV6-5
CASSYRNTEAFF
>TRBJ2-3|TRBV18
CASSPKGLRNTQYF
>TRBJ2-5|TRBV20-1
CSARPPETQYF
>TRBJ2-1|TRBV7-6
CASSRRGAGTLNEQFF
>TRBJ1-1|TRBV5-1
CASSRTGTNTEAFF
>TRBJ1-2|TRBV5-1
CASSLEGQGSGGYTF
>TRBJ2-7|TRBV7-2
CASSLTQGEQYF
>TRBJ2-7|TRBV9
CASSVAGPGEQYF
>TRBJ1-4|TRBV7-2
CASSQDRPNEKLFF
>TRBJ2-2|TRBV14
CASSQDMRRDTSGELFF
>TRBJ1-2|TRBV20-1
CSAVSGAGYTF
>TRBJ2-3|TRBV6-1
CASSEAASGGAVTQYF
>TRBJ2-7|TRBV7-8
CASSLAGTGGEQYF
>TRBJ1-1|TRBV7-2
CASSHGRGWDTEAFF
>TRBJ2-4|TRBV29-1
CSGRGQGLDNIQYF
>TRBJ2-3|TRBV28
CASMGGLTDTQYF
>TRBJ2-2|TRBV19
CASSPLLALLRGELFF
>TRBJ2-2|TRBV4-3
CASSQAPYTGELFF
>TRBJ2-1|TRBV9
CASSVDTSYNEQFF
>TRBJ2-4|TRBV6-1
CASTGLGIQYF
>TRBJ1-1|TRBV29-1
CSVEFRVRAFF
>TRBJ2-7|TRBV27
CASSGLGQNYEQYF
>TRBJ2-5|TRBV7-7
CASSPSAYQETQYF
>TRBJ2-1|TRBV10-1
CASSTTGYNEQFF
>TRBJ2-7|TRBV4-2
CASSLTSGVPYEQYF
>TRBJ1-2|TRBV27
CASSFGTGNYGYTF
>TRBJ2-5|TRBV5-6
CASSLTGTEETQYF
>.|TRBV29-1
CSVWGDLAGEGYEQYF